Reported below is one T cell receptor (beta chain). These data originate in a study of CD8 T cells in ankylosing spondylitis. In TCRdb, the 5' RACE reads were re-called with MiXCR into one record per CDR3 protein. The top ten clones hold approximately 17% of a sample with some 200,000 distinct CDR3 sequences, 13% of them seen once. Germline CDR1 and CDR2: MNHEY and SVGAGI. V lost 0 bases and J lost 4; bases outside the gene matches: 6. There are 16 residues in the CDR3. The chain combines TRBV6-5 with TRBJ2-3, with 8 bases identical to TRBD2. This clonotype originated in a male donor with ankylosing spondylitis or in good health (not recorded which). Material: blood, either unsorted or a sorted T cell fraction (not recorded which). The CDR3 nucleotides are TGTGCCAGCAGTTACTCGGCGGGAGGATTACCAGATACGCAGTATTTT. Translated: CASSYSAGGLPDTQYF.